The T cell receptor (beta chain) under discussion was sequenced for a study of monozygotic twins with cystic fibrosis. Whole-study results and caveats: Clonality was generally low (median roughly 0.01), higher in the most severe patients. Monozygotic CF twin pairs shared significantly more nucleotide-identical clonotypes than unrelated CF individuals did.

Trimming pared 4 bases from V and 8 bases from J, leaving 7 bases between. The germline gives CDR1 DFQATT, CDR2 SNEGSKA (reference sequence). This CDR3 is built from 10 residues. Generated by immunoSEQ multiplex PCR, the TCRdb table keeps only in-frame clones and is missing some. The data contain 30,000 to 35,000 clones, more than 55% of them singletons. This clone appeared once. Antigen unknown. The gene calls are TRBV20-1 and TRBJ2-3; D not certain. What was sequenced was blood. The receptor was isolated from a girl aged 5-17 years with cystic fibrosis. The CDR3 spells CSATGLTQYF. The CDR3 region has the DNA TGCAGTGCTACTGGGCTTACGCAGTATTTT.